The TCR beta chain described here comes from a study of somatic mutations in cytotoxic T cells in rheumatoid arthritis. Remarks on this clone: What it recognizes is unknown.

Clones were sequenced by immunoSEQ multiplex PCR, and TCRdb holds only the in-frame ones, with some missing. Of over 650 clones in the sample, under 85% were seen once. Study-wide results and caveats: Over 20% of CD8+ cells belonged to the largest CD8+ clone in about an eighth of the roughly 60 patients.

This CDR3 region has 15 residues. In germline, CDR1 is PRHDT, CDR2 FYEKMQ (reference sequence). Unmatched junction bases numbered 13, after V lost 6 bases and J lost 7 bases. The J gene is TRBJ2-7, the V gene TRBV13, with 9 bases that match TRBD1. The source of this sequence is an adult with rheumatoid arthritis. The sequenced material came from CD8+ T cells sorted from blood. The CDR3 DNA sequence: TGTGCCAGCAGAGAAACCGGGACAGGGTTAGGGGAGCAGTACTTC. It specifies CASRETGTGLGEQYF.